This T cell receptor (beta chain) originates from a study of blood T cell repertoires in COVID-19 (TCRdb year 2020). With regard to the full study: Collaborator samples came from the United States, Italy and Spain and covered acute and convalescent phases of COVID-19. Where available, HLA class I and class II types were obtained from metadata supplied by the sample provider rather than from assay-based typing. The dataset comprised deeply sampled blood TCRbeta repertoires from subjects exposed to, actively infected with, or recovered from COVID-19. The prospective study material was composed of cDNA or gDNA derived from T cells, B-cell-depleted T cells, or PBMCs. The repertoires were released in a freely available public database intended as a resource for research on the immune response to SARS-CoV-2. The samples were drawn from two sources: the first 160 participants of the ongoing ImmuneRACE study, and 1,254 subjects contributed by 6 global collaborators. Sample metadata almost always included a de-identified subject ID, COVID-19 status, age in years and sex. The research as a whole found: The amount of clinical and demographic metadata varied by source and participant and was provided uncurated.

This clone was picked up one time. It lacks a known antigen. The input lacks base qualities; no much larger clone sits a single base away. TCRbeta CDR3 regions were amplified from genomic DNA using the immunoSEQ Assay, a bias-controlled multiplex PCR. The paper's data handling went like this. Within the assay, amplification of reference gene primers was used to estimate how many nucleated cells each sample contained. To quantify the absolute abundance of each unique TCRbeta CDR3 rearrangement, sequence reads were collapsed and filtered. Productive Simpson clonality was computed per sample as the square root of Simpson's diversity index over productive rearrangements. Imported from immuneACCESS, the table was reduced by TCRdb to in-frame sequences with V and J called. These copies leave out some clones; in studies compared against another copy, an unresolved V gene accounts for under half, and the cause of the remainder is not known. V, J and clone size were drawn from that table, and D and trimming were deduced from the DNA. For this sample there are around 100,000 clones; roughly 84% appear just once. The ten largest clones add up to 12% of the sample.

Taken from cysteine to phenylalanine, the CDR3 has 15 residues. CDR3 DNA is the only sequence kept; it has 45 bases, read in frame from the first base. From V the trimming removes 4 bases and from J it removes 2 bases, while the gene matches leave 8 bases of the junction unaccounted for. The germline V gene (reference sequence) gives CDR1 as LGHDT and CDR2 as YNNKEL. The collaborating institutions used their own protocols to collect whole blood in K2EDTA tubes. For TCRbeta analysis, collaborator samples were shipped as frozen whole blood, as isolated PBMCs, or as DNA extracted from either sample type.

Source material: peripheral blood. The chain is made from TRBV3-1 (or the pseudogene TRBV3-2) and TRBJ2-7; 7 central nucleotides agree with TRBD1. This TCR was recovered from a human donor in a cohort sampled during active COVID-19. The CDR3 amino acid sequence is: CASSPRTGEAYEQYF. The DNA sequence is given as TGTGCCAGCAGCCCCCGGACAGGAGAAGCCTACGAGCAGTACTTC.